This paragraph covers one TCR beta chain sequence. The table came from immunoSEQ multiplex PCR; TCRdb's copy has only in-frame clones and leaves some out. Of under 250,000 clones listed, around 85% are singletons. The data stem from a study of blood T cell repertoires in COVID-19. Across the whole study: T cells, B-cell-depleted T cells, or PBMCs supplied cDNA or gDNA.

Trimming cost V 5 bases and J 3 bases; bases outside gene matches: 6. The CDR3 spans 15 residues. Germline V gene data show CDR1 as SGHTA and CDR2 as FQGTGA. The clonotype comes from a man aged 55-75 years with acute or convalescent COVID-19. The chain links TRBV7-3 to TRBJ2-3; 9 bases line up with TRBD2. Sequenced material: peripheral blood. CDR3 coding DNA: TGTGCCAGCAGCCTTAGCGGGAGTTGGACAGATACGCAGTATTTT. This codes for CASSLSGSWTDTQYF. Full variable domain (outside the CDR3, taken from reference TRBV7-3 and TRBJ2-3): GAGVSQTPSNKVTEKGKYVELRCDPISGHTALYWYRQSLGQGPEFLIYFQGTGAADDSGLPNDRFFAVRPEGSVSTLKIQRTERGDSAVYLCASSLSGSWTDTQYFGPGTRLTVL.